This TCR beta chain was profiled in a study of T cells in Graves' hyperthyroidism and ophthalmopathy. Together with thyroid ultrasound, orbital computed tomography, serum thyroxine and TRAb, clinical symptoms were used for diagnoses. Turning to this clonotype: One end of the junction fails to match germline, which may point to a read error.

Amplification of TCR beta CDR3 regions was performed using RNA transcripts as template. In the first-round RT-PCR of the TCR CDR3, the HTBI primer set was used. TCRdb recomputed calls from the multiplex PCR reads with MiXCR, one row per CDR3 protein. The sample has 40,000 to 65,000 distinct CDR3 sequences; about half are singletons. The CDR3 extends over 14 amino acids. CDR1 is SGDLS, CDR2 YYNGEE, per germline. The receptor was derived from a woman in her forties or fifties with Graves' ophthalmopathy. The rearrangement joins TRBV9 to TRBJ2-5; the D gene is possibly TRBD1 (6 bases). Sequencing was carried out using blood. CDR3 region: CAGSAEDRKETQYF. The CDR3 bases are TGTGCCGGCAGCGCAGAGGACAGAAAAGAGACCCAGTACTTT. The whole variable domain, filled in from reference TRBV9 and TRBJ2-5, reads DSGVTQTPKHLITATGQRVTLRCSPRSGDLSVYWYQQSLDQGLQFLIQYYNGEERAKGNILERFSAQQFPDLHSELNLSSLELGDSALYFCAGSAEDRKETQYFGPGTRLLVL.